Following are 19 T cell receptor beta chains from one sample sequenced in a study of Ad26.COV2.S vaccination and SARS-CoV-2 variants. Treatment: 15 to 20 received Ad26.COV2.S at low or high dose, single or two shots; about 5 received placebo; per-sample allocation not given. All samples were drawn on day 63, counting from the first vaccine or placebo injection. The method was immunoSEQ multiplex PCR; TCRdb's version includes in-frame clones alone and lacks a portion of them. The profile shows roughly 350,000 clones, around nine tenths of them singletons. Sequencing was performed on peripheral blood, taken in a trial of Ad26.COV2.S vaccine versus placebo. Receptor source: a person aged 18 to 59 who received the Ad26.COV2.S COVID-19 vaccine or a placebo.

This chain joins TRBV7-2 and TRBJ1-2; a weak D match, TRBD1 (5 bases). Germline-derived CDR1 and CDR2 are SGHTA and FQGNSA. This CDR3 contains 14 residues. V shed 4 bases and J shed 4 bases, with 13 bases lying between them. CDR3 bases: TGTGCCAGCAGCTCTATGCAGGGCCCCTATGGCTACACCTTC. Encoded protein: CASSSMQGPYGYTF.

Of note for this clone: This specimen includes other DNA sequences encoding the same CDR3. This sequence joins TRBV6-5 and TRBJ1-5, with TRBD1 identical over 10 bases. V lost 7 bases, J lost 6 bases, and 6 bases stayed unmatched. From germline, CDR1 is MNHEY and CDR2 SVGAGI. The CDR3 sequence is 14 residues long. The CDR3 nucleotides read TGTGCCAGCACCAGGACAGGGGGACGTCAGCCCCAGCATTTT. Protein product: CASTRTGGRQPQHF.

The chain is built from TRBV6-6 and TRBJ2-1; 12 bases are shared with TRBD2. Germline V gives CDR1 MNHNY, CDR2 SVGAGI (reference sequence). The junction had 5 bases not matched to a gene; V was cut back by 4 bases and J by 7 bases. The CDR3 loop spans 15 amino acids. The CDR3 loop is CASSSLAGGGNEQFF. DNA for the CDR3: TGTGCCAGCAGTTCTCTAGCGGGAGGGGGAAATGAGCAGTTCTTC.

This clone is a singleton in its sample. The genes are TRBV5-1 and TRBJ2-1; 7 bases map to TRBD2. Trimming cost V 4 bases and J 2 bases; bases outside gene matches: 15. Looked up from germline, CDR1 is SGHRS and CDR2 is YFSETQ. CDR3 length: 18 amino acids. The CDR3 DNA is TGCGCCAGCAGCCCCACACTGACTAGCTTCTTGACCTACAATGAGCAGTTCTTC. It translates to CASSPTLTSFLTYNEQFF.

The chain is built from TRBV6-6 and TRBJ2-2, with D possibly being TRBD1 (6 bases). The V gene's germline CDR1 is MNHNY and CDR2 SVGAGI (reference sequence). Trimming left V 1 base short and J 1 base short, with 10 bases between. The CDR3 has 16 amino acids. The CDR3 loop is CASSYYRVENTGELFF. DNA of the CDR3: TGTGCCAGCAGTTACTACAGGGTAGAGAACACCGGGGAGCTGTTTTTT.

This clone was observed a handful of times. The rearrangement links TRBV28 to TRBJ2-3, with 9 bases that match TRBD2. The ends lost 5 bases at V and 0 bases at J; junction bases unmatched: 15. CDR1 and CDR2 from the germline V gene are MDHEN and SYDVKM. The length of the CDR3 is 19 residues. This CDR3 reads CASSAPYAGGPGSTDTQYF. CDR3 coding DNA: TGTGCCAGCAGTGCACCTTACGCGGGAGGGCCGGGAAGCACAGATACGCAGTATTTT. Combining the CDR3 with reference TRBV28 and TRBJ2-3 gives the whole variable domain DVKVTQSSRYLVKRTGEKVFLECVQDMDHENMFWYRQDPGLGLRLIYFSYDVKMKEKGDIPEGYSVSREKKERFSLILESASTNQTSMYLCASSAPYAGGPGSTDTQYFGPGTRLTVL.

This chain uses TRBV4-2 with TRBJ2-3, with 10 bases aligning to TRBD2. CDR3 length: 16 residues. The junction had 2 bases not matched to a gene; V was cut back by 2 bases and J by 0 bases. The germline V gene has CDR1 LGHNA and CDR2 YNFKEQ. This CDR3 reads CASSQTSGASTDTQYF. In nucleotides, the CDR3 is TGTGCCAGCAGCCAAACTAGCGGGGCTAGCACAGATACGCAGTATTTT.

This clone was observed once. The chain combines TRBV7-6 with TRBJ1-2; D is perhaps TRBD1 (6 bases). The CDR3 sequence is 12 residues long. CDR1 is SGHVS, CDR2 FNYEAQ, per germline. Trimming pared 5 bases from V and 6 bases from J, leaving 10 bases between. CDR3 nucleotides: TGTGCCAGCAGCCTACAGGGACATGGCTACACCTTC. Protein: CASSLQGHGYTF.

The rearrangement uses TRBV4-3 and TRBJ2-3, with D possibly matching TRBD2 (5 bases). The germline V gene encodes CDR1 LGHNA and CDR2 YSLEER. The CDR3 covers 15 residues. V was pared by 4 bases and J by 0 bases, with 11 bases between. CDR3 coding DNA: TGCGCCAGCAGCCTTCTTACTAGGAGCACAGATACGCAGTATTTT. It is translated as CASSLLTRSTDTQYF.

The DNA for the CDR3 is TGTGCCAGCAGCTGGCGCCAGGGACAAGGGGAGACCCAGTACTTC. Protein sequence: CASSWRQGQGETQYF. The chain is built from TRBV14 and TRBJ2-5; D is perhaps TRBD1 (6 bases). Germline CDR1 and CDR2: SGHDN and FVKESK. The CDR3 totals 15 residues. V dropped 5 bases and J dropped 5 bases, with 18 bases sitting between them.

This sequence joins TRBV6-2 or TRBV6-3 and TRBJ1-3; D is undetermined. The V gene lost 3 bases and the J gene lost 7 bases, with 13 bases spanning the gap. This CDR3 comprises 14 residues. Germline lookup yields CDR1 MNHEY and CDR2 SVGEGT. The CDR3 spells CASSYRGALNTIYF. The CDR3 DNA reads as TGTGCCAGCAGTTATCGGGGAGCCCTCAACACCATATATTTT.

This chain links TRBV10-3 with TRBJ1-5; a possible D gene is TRBD1 (5 bases). Germline lookup yields CDR1 ENHRY and CDR2 SYGVKD. The CDR3 sequence is 18 residues long. Trimming pared 0 bases from V and 0 bases from J, leaving 15 bases between. CDR3 sequence (DNA): TGTGCCATCAGTGAGTCAAGGGACCCTGTTTATAGCAATCAGCCCCAGCATTTT. It encodes CAISESRDPVYSNQPQHF.

This sequence joins TRBV10-2 and TRBJ2-3; possible D gene TRBD2, 5 bases. Trimming pared 3 bases from V and 6 bases from J, leaving 10 bases between. Germline CDR1 reads WSHSY; CDR2 reads SAAADI. The CDR3 runs 13 residues. CDR3: CASSDASSDTQYF. In DNA form, the CDR3 reads TGCGCCAGCAGTGATGCTAGCTCCGATACGCAGTATTTT.

This clone was observed at least ten times. The J gene is TRBJ1-6, the V gene TRBV5-6; D gene ambiguous. Germline V gene data show CDR1 as SGHDT and CDR2 as YYEEEE. The CDR3 is 15 residues long. V lost 4 bases, J lost 0 bases, and 8 bases lay in between. In nucleotides, the CDR3 is TGTGCCAGCAGCCTAGGGAGCTCCTATAATTCACCCCTCCACTTT. Translation: CASSLGSSYNSPLHF.

This clone occurred once. The chain has TRBV7-2 and TRBJ1-1; D perhaps matches TRBD1 (5 bases). Germline CDR1 is SGHTA and CDR2 is FQGNSA. This CDR3 is built from 15 residues. V was shortened by 5 bases and J by 1 base, with 14 bases between the two germline ends. CDR3 sequence: CASSLEWGTNTEAFF. In DNA, the CDR3 is TGTGCCAGCAGCCTAGAATGGGGCACGAACACTGAAGCTTTCTTT. Complete variable domain (other parts from reference TRBV7-2 and TRBJ1-1): GAGVSQSPSNKVTEKGKDVELRCDPISGHTALYWYRQSLGQGLEFLIYFQGNSAPDKSGLPSDRFSAERTGGSVSTLTIQRTQQEDSAVYLCASSLEWGTNTEAFFGQGTRLTVV.

In its sample, this clone was seen once. The chain is built from TRBV5-1 and TRBJ1-2; TRBD1 agrees at 7 bases. Trimming at V came to 2 bases and at J to 6 bases, leaving 7 bases not matched to a gene. The germline CDR1 and CDR2 sequences are SGHRS and YFSETQ. This CDR3 comprises 14 residues. The CDR3 loop reads CASSLDRAWDGYTF. DNA for the CDR3: TGCGCCAGCAGCTTAGACAGGGCCTGGGATGGCTACACCTTC.

The chain links TRBV7-3 to TRBJ2-2; D gene uncertain. The V gene's germline CDR1 is SGHTA and CDR2 FQGTGA. V was clipped by 5 bases and J by 3 bases, with 7 bases between them. The CDR3 consists of 13 residues. CDR3 DNA: TGTGCCAGCAGCGAAGGGTACACCGGGGAGCTGTTTTTT. This gives the protein CASSEGYTGELFF.

The gene calls are TRBV14 and TRBJ2-7; D unclear. Trimming left V 1 base short and J 4 bases short, with 2 bases between. The CDR3 is 11 amino acids. Germline CDR1 and CDR2: SGHDN and FVKESK. In DNA, the CDR3 is TGTGCCAGCAGCCAAGGTTACGAGCAGTACTTC. This translates into CASSQGYEQYF.

This chain uses TRBV24-1 with TRBJ2-1; 12 bases fit TRBD2. J was trimmed by 2 bases and V by 3 bases; bases with no gene match: 7. This CDR3 spans 18 amino acids. Looked up from germline, CDR1 is KGHDR and CDR2 is SFDVKD. The CDR3 region has the DNA TGTGCCACCAGTGATCCCGGGACTAGCGGGTTCACCTACAATGAGCAGTTCTTC. Its protein is CATSDPGTSGFTYNEQFF.